One and the same sample provided the 28 T cell receptor beta chains below, sequenced in a study of blood T cell repertoires in COVID-19. Sequenced by immunoSEQ multiplex PCR; TCRdb stores in-frame clones only, minus some. Of about 170,000 clones listed, around 81% are singletons. Sample: peripheral blood. The source is a man between 65 and 80 years old with active or convalescent COVID-19.

The gene calls are TRBV11-2 and TRBJ2-7, with D perhaps matching TRBD2 (5 bases). Germline V gene data show CDR1 as SGHAT and CDR2 as FQNNGV. This CDR3 is 13 amino acids long. Trimming took off 7 bases at V and 0 bases at J, with 10 bases between the two ends. CDR3 amino acids: CASTSGSSYEQYF. The CDR3 bases are TGTGCCAGCACTTCGGGGAGCTCCTACGAGCAGTACTTC.

J is TRBJ2-5 and V is TRBV7-6; 11 bases line up with TRBD2. This CDR3 comprises 17 residues. Germline-derived CDR1 and CDR2 are SGHVS and FNYEAQ. The V segment lost 1 base and the J segment 1 base; nucleotides outside the gene matches: 5. The CDR3 loop reads CASSLDWGTSGQETQYF. The CDR3 DNA reads as TGTGCCAGCAGCTTAGATTGGGGGACTAGCGGCCAAGAGACCCAGTACTTC.

V usage is TRBV28 and J usage is TRBJ2-7, with 9 nucleotides matching TRBD1. The ends lost 5 bases at V and 4 bases at J; junction bases unmatched: 9. The CDR3 runs 15 residues. Per germline, CDR1 MDHEN and CDR2 SYDVKM. The CDR3 nucleotides are TGTGCCAGCAGTCCGATTGGACAGGGGAGTTACGAGCAGTACTTC. This codes for CASSPIGQGSYEQYF.

V gene TRBV2 combines with J gene TRBJ1-4; maybe TRBD1 (5 bases). From germline, CDR1 is SNHLY and CDR2 FYNNEI. The germline V and J ends were trimmed by 5 bases and 4 bases, with 20 bases remaining between them. The CDR3 has 17 residues. The CDR3 DNA reads TGTGCCAGCAGTAAAAGGTCTACAGACAGCTATAATGAAAAACTGTTTTTT. Translated: CASSKRSTDSYNEKLFF.

The rearrangement links TRBV7-2 to TRBJ2-1; weak D call: TRBD2 (6 bases). V lost 5 bases, J lost 0 bases, and 14 bases lay in between. CDR1 is SGHTA, CDR2 FQGNSA, per germline. This CDR3 has 16 residues. The CDR3 loop reads CASSLRDSSSYNEQFF. In DNA form, the CDR3 reads TGTGCCAGCAGCCTAAGGGACTCAAGCTCCTACAATGAGCAGTTCTTC. The whole variable domain, filled in from reference TRBV7-2 and TRBJ2-1, reads GAGVSQSPSNKVTEKGKDVELRCDPISGHTALYWYRQSLGQGLEFLIYFQGNSAPDKSGLPSDRFSAERTGGSVSTLTIQRTQQEDSAVYLCASSLRDSSSYNEQFFGPGTRLTVL.

This clone was counted once. V is TRBV7-2 and J is TRBJ2-5, with 8 bases lining up with TRBD2. With V trimmed by 5 bases and J by 4 bases, 12 bases remained unmatched. Germline V lookup: CDR1 SGHTA, CDR2 FQGNSA. The CDR3 covers 16 residues. CDR3 region: CASSLHFGRAPETQYF. CDR3 in DNA: TGTGCCAGCAGCCTCCATTTCGGGAGGGCCCCAGAGACCCAGTACTTC.

The rearrangement links TRBV2 to TRBJ1-3; maybe TRBD1 (6 bases). Germline CDR1 SNHLY, CDR2 FYNNEI. The ends were cut back, 6 bases at V and 2 bases at J, with 11 bases in the middle. CDR3 length: 14 residues. This CDR3 is CASRPQGPGNTIYF. CDR3 DNA: TGTGCCAGCAGGCCACAGGGTCCTGGAAACACCATATATTTT.

The table lists this clone with a count of one. The genes are TRBV5-4 and TRBJ2-3; no reliable D call. V gave up 4 bases and J gave up 0 bases, with 15 bases separating them. Per the germline V gene, CDR1 is SGHNT and CDR2 is YYREEE (reference sequence). There are 16 residues in the CDR3. The CDR3 region has the DNA TGTGCCAGCAGCCCTAGTCTTAGATCTAGCACAGATACGCAGTATTTT. Amino acid sequence: CASSPSLRSSTDTQYF.

V gene TRBV19 combines with J gene TRBJ2-1; D unclear. CDR3 length: 14 amino acids. Trimming took 0 bases from V and 9 from J, leaving 12 bases between them. CDR1 is LNHDA and CDR2 is SQIVND in the germline V gene (reference sequence). The CDR3 bases are TGTGCCAGTAGTATAGATCAAGCGTTCGGTGAGCAGTTCTTC. Amino acid sequence: CASSIDQAFGEQFF.

The chain combines TRBV9 with TRBJ2-1; TRBD2 aligns across 8 bases. Germline CDR1 is SGDLS and CDR2 is YYNGEE. This CDR3 region has 18 residues. The ends lost 0 bases at V and 7 bases at J; junction bases unmatched: 15. This chain's CDR3 is CASSVASPASGHGNEQFF. The CDR3, as DNA: TGTGCCAGCAGCGTAGCCTCTCCGGCTAGCGGGCATGGGAATGAGCAGTTCTTC. Complete variable domain (other parts from reference TRBV9 and TRBJ2-1): DSGVTQTPKHLITATGQRVTLRCSPRSGDLSVYWYQQSLDQGLQFLIQYYNGEERAKGNILERFSAQQFPDLHSELNLSSLELGDSALYFCASSVASPASGHGNEQFFGPGTRLTVL.

V usage is TRBV11-3 and J usage is TRBJ2-1; TRBD2 is a possible D gene (6 bases). The ends were cut back, 6 bases at V and 7 bases at J, with 16 bases in the middle. Germline CDR1 and CDR2: SGHNT and YENEEA. This CDR3 has 14 amino acids. The chain's CDR3 is CASRQGGSGNEQFF. As DNA, the CDR3 is TGTGCCAGCAGGCAAGGAGGGTCTGGGAATGAGCAGTTCTTC.

This chain connects TRBV30 to TRBJ1-3; TRBD1 is a possible D gene (5 bases). Per germline, CDR1 GTSNPN and CDR2 SVGIG (reference sequence). Trimming stripped 4 bases from V and 2 bases from J, with 6 bases between. CDR3 length: 12 amino acids. The CDR3 reads CAWTGPGNTIYF. CDR3 sequence (DNA): TGTGCCTGGACAGGGCCTGGAAACACCATATATTTT.

This chain connects TRBV28 to TRBJ1-2; D is ambiguous. Per germline, CDR1 MDHEN and CDR2 SYDVKM. Trimming removed 7 bases from V and 4 bases from J, with 10 bases in between. The CDR3 loop spans 12 amino acids. CDR3 nucleotide sequence: TGTGCCAGCACAACGGGGAGCTATGGCTACACCTTC. Translation gives CASTTGSYGYTF.

J is TRBJ1-2 and V is TRBV5-4; TRBD1 aligns across 10 bases. CDR3 length: 16 residues. Germline assignment: CDR1 SGHNT and CDR2 YYREEE (reference sequence). With 4 bases clipped from V and 1 base from J, the junction kept 7 bases outside the gene matches. DNA of the CDR3: TGTGCCAGCAGCCGGGGACAGGGGACGGATAACTATGGCTACACCTTC. This translates into CASSRGQGTDNYGYTF.

The chain employs TRBV19 and TRBJ2-3; tentatively, D is TRBD2 (7 bases). The CDR3 is 17 residues long. Trimming took off 3 bases at V and 3 bases at J, with 19 bases between the two ends. Germline lookup yields CDR1 LNHDA and CDR2 SQIVND (reference sequence). CDR3 nucleotide sequence: TGTGCCAGTAGTATCCCGGCTCGGCGGGGGCCTACAGATACGCAGTATTTT. Translation: CASSIPARRGPTDTQYF. Based on the CDR3 plus reference TRBV19 and TRBJ2-3, the full variable domain is DGGITQSPKYLFRKEGQNVTLSCEQNLNHDAMYWYRQDPGQGLRLIYYSQIVNDFQKGDIAEGYSVSREKKESFPLTVTSAQKNPTAFYLCASSIPARRGPTDTQYFGPGTRLTVL.

The chain has TRBV18 and TRBJ2-2; 12 nucleotides align to TRBD1. From germline, CDR1 is KGHSH and CDR2 LQKENI. V trimming: 1 base; J trimming: 7 bases; junction bases outside the gene matches: 4. The CDR3 sequence is 16 residues long. The CDR3 nucleotides are TGTGCCAGCTCACCACTGGGACAGGGGGCTGGCGGGGAGCTGTTTTTT. This encodes CASSPLGQGAGGELFF.

The chain combines TRBV28 with TRBJ2-7; 7 bases line up with TRBD1. J gave up 6 bases and V 3 bases, and 11 bases lay outside the gene matches. The CDR3 runs to 15 residues. CDR1 is MDHEN, CDR2 SYDVKM, per germline. This CDR3 reads CASSFRTGGISEQYF. CDR3 nucleotides: TGTGCCAGCAGTTTCAGGACAGGAGGAATAAGCGAGCAGTACTTC.

The chain has TRBV9 and TRBJ2-7, with TRBD2 matching 10 bases. The germline CDR1 and CDR2 sequences are SGDLS and YYNGEE. The CDR3 runs 16 residues. Trimming took 0 bases from V and 0 from J; bases not matched to a gene: 3. The CDR3 sequence: CASSVGGLAASYEQYF. The CDR3 DNA reads as TGTGCCAGCAGCGTAGGCGGACTAGCGGCCTCCTACGAGCAGTACTTC. Supplemented by reference TRBV9 and TRBJ2-7, the full variable domain reads DSGVTQTPKHLITATGQRVTLRCSPRSGDLSVYWYQQSLDQGLQFLIQYYNGEERAKGNILERFSAQQFPDLHSELNLSSLELGDSALYFCASSVGGLAASYEQYFGPGTRLTVT.

The J gene is TRBJ2-1, the V gene TRBV7-9; maybe TRBD1 (6 bases). The germline CDR1 and CDR2 sequences are SEHNR and FQNEAQ (reference sequence). This CDR3 has 17 amino acids. V dropped 1 base and J dropped 7 bases, with 20 bases sitting between them. The CDR3 loop reads CASSLVGRTVSRNEQFF. Written as DNA, the CDR3 is TGTGCCAGCAGCTTAGTAGGCAGGACAGTCTCAAGGAATGAGCAGTTCTTC.

This clone occurred a few times. CDR3 protein: CASSIGLAGGEQYF. The CDR3 DNA reads TGTGCCAGCAGCATTGGACTAGCGGGAGGCGAGCAGTACTTC. This rearrangement joins TRBV5-4 to TRBJ2-7, with 14 bases that match TRBD2. CDR1 is SGHNT and CDR2 is YYREEE in the germline V gene (reference sequence). Trimming at V came to 4 bases and at J to 6 bases, leaving 3 bases not matched to a gene. This CDR3 region has 14 residues.

This clone was recorded a few times. The chain combines TRBV2 with TRBJ2-2; maybe TRBD1 (6 bases). Trimming left V 7 bases short and J 2 bases short, with 20 bases between. From germline, CDR1 is SNHLY and CDR2 FYNNEI. The CDR3 length is 17 residues. CDR3 loop: CASTTLPGQLNTGELFF. The CDR3 bases are TGTGCCAGCACCACTCTCCCCGGACAGCTAAACACCGGGGAGCTGTTTTTT. The full variable domain, with the rest looked up from reference TRBV2 and TRBJ2-2, is EPEVTQTPSHQVTQMGQEVILRCVPISNHLYFYWYRQILGQKVEFLVSFYNNEISEKSEIFDDQFSVERPDGSNFTLKIRSTKLEDSAMYFCASTTLPGQLNTGELFFGEGSRLTVL.

This chain connects TRBV27 to TRBJ1-5, with D perhaps matching TRBD1 (5 bases). Trimming left V 7 bases short and J 9 bases short, with 31 bases between. CDR3 length equals 18 residues. Germline values: CDR1 MNHEY, CDR2 SMNVEV (reference sequence). The CDR3 protein is CASTPLKGRAIVSRPQHF. Written as DNA, the CDR3 is TGTGCCAGCACCCCACTAAAGGGGAGGGCCATCGTATCTCGGCCCCAGCATTTT.

The CDR3: CASSPRTPSGANVLTF. In DNA form, the CDR3 reads TGTGCCAGCAGCCCACGGACACCCTCTGGGGCCAACGTCCTGACTTTC. This sequence joins TRBV7-2 and TRBJ2-6; D possibly corresponds to TRBD1 (5 bases). V lost 5 bases, J lost 0 bases, and 11 bases lay in between. This CDR3 has 16 amino acids. CDR1 is SGHTA, CDR2 FQGNSA, per germline.

The rearrangement links TRBV27 to TRBJ2-7; 7 positions agree with TRBD2. CDR1 MNHEY and CDR2 SMNVEV come from the germline V gene (reference sequence). The CDR3 is 16 amino acids. Germline trimming cut 4 bases from V and 2 bases from J; bases unmatched to any gene: 11. CDR3 protein: CASSWEGGKGAYEQYF. In DNA, the CDR3 is TGTGCCAGCAGTTGGGAGGGAGGCAAGGGAGCCTACGAGCAGTACTTC.

In this sample, this clone turned up once. The chain employs TRBV6-2 or TRBV6-3 and TRBJ1-2; TRBD1 is a possible D gene (6 bases). The CDR3 runs to 13 residues. CDR1 is MNHEY and CDR2 is SVGEGT in the germline V gene. V was pared by 6 bases and J by 4 bases, with 12 bases between. The CDR3 nucleotides are TGTGCCAGCAGCAACAGGGTTCCCTATGGCTACACCTTC. Translating gives CASSNRVPYGYTF.

The chain is built from TRBV7-3 and TRBJ2-1, with 16 positions matching TRBD2. Germline CDR1 is SGHTA and CDR2 is FQGTGA. The CDR3 covers 16 residues. With 4 bases clipped from V and 7 bases from J, the junction kept 4 bases outside the gene matches. CDR3 in DNA: TGTGCCAGCAGCTCGAAGGGACTAGCGGGAGGGAATGAGCAGTTCTTC. This translates into CASSSKGLAGGNEQFF.

This clone has only a few counts. The genes are TRBV6-6 and TRBJ2-7, with a possible D match to TRBD2 (6 bases). V gave up 0 bases and J gave up 0 bases, with 12 bases separating them. There are 16 residues in the CDR3. The germline V gene has CDR1 MNHNY and CDR2 SVGAGI (reference sequence). CDR3 loop: CASSYSPSASSYEQYF. The CDR3 DNA sequence: TGTGCCAGCAGTTACTCCCCTAGCGCGAGCTCCTACGAGCAGTACTTC.

The chain joins TRBV29-1 to TRBJ2-2; TRBD2 aligns across 9 bases. Germline V lookup: CDR1 SQVTM, CDR2 ANQGSEA. V lost 7 bases to trimming and J lost 5 bases; unmatched junction nucleotides: 11. The CDR3 sequence is 15 residues long. CDR3 in DNA: TGCAGCGGGCGGGCTGCGGGAGGGGGTACCGGGGAGCTGTTTTTT. Encoded protein: CSGRAAGGGTGELFF.